In this sample, the clone carrying this T cell receptor (beta chain) turned up many times. These data belong to a study of blood T cells in healthy people across ages. At the level of the study: Capture by template switching was about one barcoded beta molecule per two T cells.

Sample-barcoded 5' priming and a J-beta primer mix drove a second PCR of 7 to 11 cycles. TCRdb itself ran the 5' RACE reads through MiXCR, one entry per CDR3 protein. The sample contains about 1.7 million distinct CDR3 sequences, roughly 28% of which appear only once. Specimen: blood. This sequence was found in a woman aged 25 to 39 in good health.

CDR3 in amino acids: CATSRGTSGGKDTQYF. CDR3 in DNA: TGTGCCACCAGCAGAGGGACTAGCGGGGGAAAAGATACGCAGTATTTT. This rearrangement joins TRBV15 to TRBJ2-3, with 13 bases lining up with TRBD2. Trimming removed 1 base from V and 5 bases from J; junction bases left unmatched: 3. The CDR3 is 16 residues long. In germline, CDR1 is LNHNV, CDR2 YYDKDF (reference sequence).